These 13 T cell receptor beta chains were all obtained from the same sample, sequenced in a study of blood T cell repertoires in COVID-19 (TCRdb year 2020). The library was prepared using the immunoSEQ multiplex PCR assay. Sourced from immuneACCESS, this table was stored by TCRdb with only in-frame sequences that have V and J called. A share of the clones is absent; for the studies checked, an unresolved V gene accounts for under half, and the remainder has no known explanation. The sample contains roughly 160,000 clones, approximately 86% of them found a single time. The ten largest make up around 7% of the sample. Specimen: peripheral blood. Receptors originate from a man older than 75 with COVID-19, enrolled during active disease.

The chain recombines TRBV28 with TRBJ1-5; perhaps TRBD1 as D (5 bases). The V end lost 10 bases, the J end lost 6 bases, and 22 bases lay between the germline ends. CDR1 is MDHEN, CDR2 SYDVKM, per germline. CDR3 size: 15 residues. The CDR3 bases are TGTGCCACCAGATTATGGGGACTCCAGGGTCAGCCCCAGCATTTT. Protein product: CATRLWGLQGQPQHF.

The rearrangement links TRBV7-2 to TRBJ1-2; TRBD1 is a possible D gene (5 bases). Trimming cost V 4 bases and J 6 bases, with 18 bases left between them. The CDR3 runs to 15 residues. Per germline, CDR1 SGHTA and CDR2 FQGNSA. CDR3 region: CASSSTTGGGNGYTF. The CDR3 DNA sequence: TGTGCCAGCAGCTCGACGACCGGGGGGGGGAATGGCTACACCTTC.

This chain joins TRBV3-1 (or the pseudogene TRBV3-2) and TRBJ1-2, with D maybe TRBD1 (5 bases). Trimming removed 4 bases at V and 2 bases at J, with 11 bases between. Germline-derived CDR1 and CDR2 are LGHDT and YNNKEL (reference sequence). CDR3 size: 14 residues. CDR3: CASSRARANYGYTF. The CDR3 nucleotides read TGTGCCAGCAGCCGAGCCAGGGCGAACTATGGCTACACCTTC.

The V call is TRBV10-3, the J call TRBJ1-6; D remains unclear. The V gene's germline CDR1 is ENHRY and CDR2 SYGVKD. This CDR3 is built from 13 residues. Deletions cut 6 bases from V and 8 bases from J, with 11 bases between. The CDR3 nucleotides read TGTGCCATCAGAGGGCGGGGAGATTCACCCCTCCACTTT. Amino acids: CAIRGRGDSPLHF.

The CDR3, as DNA: TGTGCCAGCAGCTTGTCAGGGGATGGGTACACCGGGGAGCTGTTTTTT. Translation gives CASSLSGDGYTGELFF. The gene calls are TRBV5-4 and TRBJ2-2; weak D call: TRBD1 (6 bases). Germline V gene sequence: CDR1 SGHNT, CDR2 YYREEE (reference sequence). This CDR3 is 16 amino acids long. The V end lost 1 base, the J end lost 3 bases, and 13 bases lay between the germline ends. Drawing the rest from reference TRBV5-4 and TRBJ2-2, the complete variable domain is ETGVTQSPTHLIKTRGQQVTLRCSSQSGHNTVSWYQQALGQGPQFIFQYYREEENGRGNFPPRFSGLQFPNYSSELNVNALELDDSALYLCASSLSGDGYTGELFFGEGSRLTVL.

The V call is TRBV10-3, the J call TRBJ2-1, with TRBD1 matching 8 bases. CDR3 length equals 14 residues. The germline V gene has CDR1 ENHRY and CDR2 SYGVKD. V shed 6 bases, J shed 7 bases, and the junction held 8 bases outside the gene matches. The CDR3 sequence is CAIRPGQARNEQFF. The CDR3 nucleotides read TGTGCCATCAGGCCGGGACAGGCGAGGAATGAGCAGTTCTTC.

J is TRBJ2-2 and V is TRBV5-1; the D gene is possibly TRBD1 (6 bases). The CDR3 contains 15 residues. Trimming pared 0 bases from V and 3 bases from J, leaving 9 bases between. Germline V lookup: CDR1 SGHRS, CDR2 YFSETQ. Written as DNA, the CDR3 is TGCGCCAGCAGCTTGGAAAGGGGGTACACCGGGGAGCTGTTTTTT. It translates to CASSLERGYTGELFF.

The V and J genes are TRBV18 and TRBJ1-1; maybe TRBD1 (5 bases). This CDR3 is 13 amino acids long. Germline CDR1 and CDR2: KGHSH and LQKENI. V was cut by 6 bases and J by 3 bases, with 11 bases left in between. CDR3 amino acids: CASSQGWDTEAFF. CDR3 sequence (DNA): TGTGCCAGCTCCCAGGGTTGGGACACTGAAGCTTTCTTT.

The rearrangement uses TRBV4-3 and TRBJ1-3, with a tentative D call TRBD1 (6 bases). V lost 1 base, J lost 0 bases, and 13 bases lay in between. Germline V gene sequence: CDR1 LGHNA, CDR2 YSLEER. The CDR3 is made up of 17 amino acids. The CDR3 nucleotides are TGCGCCAGCAGCCAAGTCTGGACAGTGATCTCTGGAAACACCATATATTTT. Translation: CASSQVWTVISGNTIYF.

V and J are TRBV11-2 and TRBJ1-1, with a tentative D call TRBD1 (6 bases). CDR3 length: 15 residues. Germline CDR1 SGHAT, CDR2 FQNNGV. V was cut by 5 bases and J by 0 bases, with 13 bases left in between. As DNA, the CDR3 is TGTGCCAGCAGCGCAGCCCGGACAGTGAACACTGAAGCTTTCTTT. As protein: CASSAARTVNTEAFF. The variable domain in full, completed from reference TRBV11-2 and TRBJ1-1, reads EAGVAQSPRYKIIEKRQSVAFWCNPISGHATLYWYQQILGQGPKLLIQFQNNGVVDDSQLPKDRFSAERLKGVDSTLKIQPAKLEDSAVYLCASSAARTVNTEAFFGQGTRLTVV.

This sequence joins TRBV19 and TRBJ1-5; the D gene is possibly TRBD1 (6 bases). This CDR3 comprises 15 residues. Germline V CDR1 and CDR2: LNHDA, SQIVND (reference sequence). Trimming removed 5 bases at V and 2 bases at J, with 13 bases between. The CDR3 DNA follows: TGTGCCAGTAGTCCGGGGGGGGGCGGCAATCAGCCCCAGCATTTT. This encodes CASSPGGGGNQPQHF.

The CDR3 nucleotides read TGTGCCAGCAGACAGGGACGGGTACATTCACCCCTCCACTTT. It specifies CASRQGRVHSPLHF. This chain connects TRBV6-6 to TRBJ1-6, with a weak D call TRBD1 (6 bases). The CDR3 covers 14 residues. Germline V gene sequence: CDR1 MNHNY, CDR2 SVGAGI (reference sequence). V dropped 6 bases and J dropped 8 bases, with 14 bases sitting between them.

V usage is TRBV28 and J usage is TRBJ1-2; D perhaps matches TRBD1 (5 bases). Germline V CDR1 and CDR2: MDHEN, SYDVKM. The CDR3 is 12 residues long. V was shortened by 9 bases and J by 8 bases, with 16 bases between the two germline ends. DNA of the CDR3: TGTGCCAGTTCCGCAGGGTCGAAAGGCTACACCTTC. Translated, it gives CASSAGSKGYTF.